This TCR beta chain stems from a study of neurological immune-mediated disorders (dated by TCRdb to about 2019). Some background on the complete study: Among the approximately 34 multiple sclerosis patients, approximately 30 had relapsing-remitting MS and 3 had secondary progressive MS. The study compared peripheral blood TCR-beta repertoires of HTLV-I-associated myelopathy (HAM/TSP) patients, multiple sclerosis patients and healthy controls using UMI-based sequencing. The 85 to 110 TCR-beta libraries included longitudinal samples, technical triplicates and paired sorted CD4+ and CD8+ T-cell subsets alongside PBMC samples. Of the roughly 68 subjects in the cohort, roughly 14 were HAM/TSP patients, some 34 were multiple sclerosis patients, and roughly 20 were healthy controls. Summary of the overall study and its limitations: Across subjects, expanded clones never shared an identical CDR3 amino acid sequence, which suggests that the TCR-beta repertoires in every group were private. The MS cluster showed no association with clinical or MRI features, and the authors stated that larger cohorts are needed. TCR clonal expansion was highest in HAM/TSP patients and lowest in MS patients, with MS patients falling below even healthy controls. In a phylogenetic analysis, the repertoires of 18 out of 34 MS patients fell into a single cluster of related CDR3 sequences, pointing to a possible signature at the repertoire level.

V loses 4 bases, J loses 3 bases, and the germline ends lie 19 bases apart. The CDR3 covers 16 residues, taking in both the cysteine and the phenylalanine. The DNA shown is the 48-base CDR3, in frame from base 1. The germline V gene specifies SGHRS as CDR1 and YFSETQ as CDR2. This clonotype was observed at least ten times. Its recognized antigen is unknown. Base qualities are not provided; no much larger clone lies one nucleotide away. To synthesize cDNA, template-switch 5'RACE was performed with a primer carrying a 10-nucleotide random unique molecular identifier so that each TCR transcript was tagged. Every sequencing run covered 15-18 subjects and yielded more than 180 million TCR-beta sequences. Total RNA was extracted with the RNeasy kit. The KAPA Real-time Library Amplification kit was used to amplify TCR-beta VDJ regions with primers targeting the TCR constant region and the 5'RACE anchor. A first PCR added sample indexes and Illumina adaptors, after which a second PCR increased the library yield. After Ampure bead purification, the TCR product of roughly 650 bp was size-selected on a 2% E-gel SizeSelection system. Before pooling, library quality was assessed on a Bioanalyzer, concentration was determined with Qubit, and library quantification was performed with the Kapa Library Quantification kit. Paired-end 2 x 150 bp sequencing of the libraries was performed on an Illumina HiSeq 2500. To increase sequence diversity, about 25-31% phiX was spiked into each library pool. Per the original workflow: Quality-filtered reads were processed with the UMI-based MiGEC pipeline, which removed over 80% of raw TCR sequences during error correction. IMGT germline references were used for alignment of VDJ genes, and clonotypes were defined by a unique CDR3 amino acid sequence together with V-J genes. Clonal expansion, Shannon diversity and CDR3 relatedness were evaluated with VDJtools (CalcPairwiseDistances, ClusterSamples), while phylogenetic trees were built in CLCbio workbench. Using coefficient-of-variation modelling across technical triplicates, the study counted a clone as expanded if it had at least 8 unique UMIs. TCRdb reprocessing: public reads trimmed at Q25 with fastp, clones called with MiXCR, in-frame beta chains kept. A single entry per CDR3 protein holds the most common genes and DNA from its merged rows. TCRdb's processing, not the study's, gives the V and J calls here. The table for this sample lists approximately 66,000 distinct CDR3 sequences; 3.4% of them were counted only once. Approximately 3.7% of the sample goes to the ten largest clones.

Unsorted PBMC libraries were generated from 2 million PBMCs stored in RNAlater at -80 °C until RNA extraction. The multiple sclerosis patients were enrolled in a US clinical protocol that used magnetic resonance imaging to evaluate disease progression. Peripheral blood underwent Ficoll-Hypaque density gradient centrifugation to isolate PBMCs, which were then cryopreserved in liquid nitrogen. Sequenced: PBMCs. This TCR was sampled from a man aged 35 to 55 with multiple sclerosis. Recombination joined TRBV5-1 with TRBJ1-2; the D segment could be TRBD1, given 6 matching bases. The bases are TGCGCCAGCAGCCCCCGGGGGACACCTAGGGACTATGGCTACACCTTC. This translates into CASSPRGTPRDYGYTF. Extended through the reference TRBV5-1 and TRBJ1-2 proteins, this CDR3 yields the full variable domain: KAGVTQTPRYLIKTRGQQVTLSCSPISGHRSVSWYQQTPGQGLQFLFEYFSETQRNKGNFPGRFSGRQFSNSRSEMNVSTLELGDSALYLCASSPRGTPRDYGYTFGSGTRLTVV.